These 18 T cell receptor beta chains were sequenced from one sample in a study of control samples from healthy donors and cancer patients. Only in-frame clones appear in the TCRdb table, and some are missing; sequencing was by immunoSEQ multiplex PCR. This sample has approximately 160,000 clones, with around 92% found just once. Sequenced material: blood. These receptors all come from a woman aged 40 to 50 in good health.

This clone has a single count. The chain has TRBV7-9 and TRBJ1-3, with D possibly being TRBD1 (6 bases). The CDR3 is 17 residues long. V shed 3 bases and J shed 3 bases, with 18 bases lying between them. Germline-derived CDR1 and CDR2 are SEHNR and FQNEAQ (reference sequence). CDR3 loop: CASSFRLQGEGGNTIYF. CDR3 sequence (DNA): TGTGCCAGCAGCTTCCGTTTACAGGGTGAGGGTGGAAACACCATATATTTT. Combining the CDR3 with reference TRBV7-9 and TRBJ1-3 gives the whole variable domain DTGVSQNPRHKITKRGQNVTFRCDPISEHNRLYWYRQTLGQGPEFLTYFQNEAQLEKSRLLSDRFSAERPKGSFSTLEIQRTEQGDSAMYLCASSFRLQGEGGNTIYFGEGSWLTVV.

This clone came up a few times. The gene calls are TRBV18 and TRBJ1-3, with 7 nucleotides matching TRBD1. This CDR3 is built from 17 residues. V gave up 1 base and J gave up 0 bases; unmatched junction bases: 6. The germline CDR1 and CDR2 sequences are KGHSH and LQKENI. CDR3 sequence (DNA): TGTGCCAGCTCACCACGATCCGGGACAGCCTCTGGAAACACCATATATTTT. It encodes CASSPRSGTASGNTIYF.

This sequence joins TRBV12-5 and TRBJ2-5; unclear D gene. This CDR3 region has 14 residues. Germline lookup yields CDR1 LGHNT and CDR2 FRNRAP. With 6 bases removed from V and 0 bases from J, the gap between germline ends came to 11 bases. In DNA, the CDR3 is TGTGCTAGTGGCTTAAATCAGTACCAAGAGACCCAGTACTTC. Amino acid sequence: CASGLNQYQETQYF.

This clone was recorded once. The chain carries TRBV12-3 or TRBV12-4 and TRBJ1-1, with TRBD1 matching over 7 bases. The CDR3 is 13 residues long. V shed 7 bases, J shed 4 bases, and the junction held 6 bases outside the gene matches. The CDR3: CASIERGRTEAFF. The CDR3 DNA sequence: TGTGCCAGCATCGAAAGGGGGCGCACTGAAGCTTTCTTT.

As for this clone: Within the sample, other DNA sequences also encode this same CDR3. The gene calls are TRBV6-5 and TRBJ2-5; tentatively, D is TRBD2 (6 bases). V was cut by 2 bases and J by 5 bases, with 6 bases left in between. Germline CDR1 is MNHEY and CDR2 is SVGAGI. The CDR3 extends over 12 amino acids. CDR3 coding DNA: TGTGCCAGCAGTTACAGCGGGGAGACCCAGTACTTC. Its translation is CASSYSGETQYF.

The chain is built from TRBV27 and TRBJ2-1, with 13 bases fitting TRBD2. J was trimmed by 9 bases and V by 5 bases; bases with no gene match: 7. Looked up from germline, CDR1 is MNHEY and CDR2 is SMNVEV (reference sequence). The CDR3 is 15 amino acids. In DNA, the CDR3 is TGTGCCAGCAGTGGGCTGGGACTAGCGGGGTCTGAGCAGTTCTTC. Protein sequence: CASSGLGLAGSEQFF.

The rearrangement links TRBV10-1 to TRBJ2-2, with a weak D call TRBD1 (6 bases). Germline loops: CDR1 WNHNN, CDR2 SYGVQD (reference sequence). V was pared by 6 bases and J by 8 bases, with 7 bases between. The CDR3 contains 11 residues. CDR3 protein: CASRRGGELFF. CDR3 nucleotides: TGCGCCAGCAGGAGGGGGGGGGAGCTGTTTTTT.

The V call is TRBV18, the J call TRBJ1-4; D not resolved. CDR3 length: 12 residues. V dropped 2 bases and J dropped 8 bases, with 6 bases sitting between them. Per germline, CDR1 KGHSH and CDR2 LQKENI. The CDR3 spells CASSPIGEKLFF. CDR3 nucleotides: TGTGCCAGCTCACCAATTGGGGAAAAACTGTTTTTT.

The chain is built from TRBV7-6 and TRBJ2-5; unclear D gene. The CDR3 consists of 17 residues. Germline V gene data show CDR1 as SGHVS and CDR2 as FNYEAQ. V was shortened by 5 bases and J by 5 bases, with 24 bases between the two germline ends. CDR3 sequence reads: CASSPSPFGPTQETQYF. CDR3 in DNA: TGTGCCAGCAGCCCAAGTCCGTTCGGGCCCACGCAGGAGACCCAGTACTTC.

The chain combines TRBV6-6 with TRBJ2-7; D is ambiguous. The CDR3 has 13 amino acids. Germline-derived CDR1 and CDR2 are MNHNY and SVGAGI (reference sequence). V dropped 0 bases and J dropped 5 bases, with 8 bases sitting between them. The CDR3 reads CASSYSSDNEQYF. The CDR3 DNA sequence: TGTGCCAGCAGTTACTCCAGCGATAACGAGCAGTACTTC.

The J gene is TRBJ1-1, the V gene TRBV5-1; D is ambiguous. The CDR3 has 15 residues. Germline CDR1 is SGHRS and CDR2 is YFSETQ. Trimming pared 0 bases from V and 2 bases from J, leaving 11 bases between. The CDR3 reads CASSLGVLGNTEAFF. The CDR3 DNA is TGCGCCAGCAGCTTGGGGGTTTTGGGAAACACTGAAGCTTTCTTT. Looking up the rest from reference TRBV5-1 and TRBJ1-1 gives the full variable domain: KAGVTQTPRYLIKTRGQQVTLSCSPISGHRSVSWYQQTPGQGLQFLFEYFSETQRNKGNFPGRFSGRQFSNSRSEMNVSTLELGDSALYLCASSLGVLGNTEAFFGQGTRLTVV.

In DNA, the CDR3 is TGTGCCAGCTCACCACTTACAGGGCAGAATGAAAAACTGTTTTTT. It is translated as CASSPLTGQNEKLFF. The genes are TRBV18 and TRBJ1-4; D possibly corresponds to TRBD1 (6 bases). V lost 1 base and J lost 5, with 11 bases in between. The CDR3 covers 15 residues. CDR1 is KGHSH, CDR2 LQKENI, per germline.

J is TRBJ2-7 and V is TRBV5-6, with 7 nucleotides matching TRBD1. The CDR3 is made up of 15 amino acids. Germline loops: CDR1 SGHDT, CDR2 YYEEEE. Losses at the gene ends were 4 bases for V and 2 bases for J; bases not matched to a gene: 9. The CDR3 reads CASSLGQTVPYEQYF. The DNA for the CDR3 is TGTGCCAGCAGCCTGGGACAGACGGTCCCCTACGAGCAGTACTTC. The full variable domain, with the rest looked up from reference TRBV5-6 and TRBJ2-7, is DAGVTQSPTHLIKTRGQQVTLRCSPKSGHDTVSWYQQALGQGPQFIFQYYEEEERQRGNFPDRFSGHQFPNYSSELNVNALLLGDSALYLCASSLGQTVPYEQYFGPGTRLTVT.

The V and J genes are TRBV6-5 and TRBJ1-6; 7 nucleotides line up with TRBD1. Per germline, CDR1 MNHEY and CDR2 SVGAGI. The CDR3 is 13 amino acids. V shed 8 bases, J shed 5 bases, and the junction held 3 bases outside the gene matches. CDR3 sequence reads: CASYRGNNSPLHF. In DNA form, the CDR3 reads TGTGCCAGCTACAGGGGAAATAATTCACCCCTCCACTTT.

The rearrangement joins TRBV18 to TRBJ1-2, with a possible D match to TRBD1 (6 bases). Trimming pared 5 bases from V and 4 bases from J, leaving 11 bases between. Germline V CDR1 and CDR2: KGHSH, LQKENI. The CDR3 is 13 residues long. The CDR3 DNA reads as TGTGCCAGCTCATCACAGGGACCCTATGGCTACACCTTC. Translation: CASSSQGPYGYTF.

The chain couples TRBV11-3 to TRBJ2-1; D perhaps matches TRBD1 (5 bases). CDR1 is SGHNT, CDR2 YENEEA, per germline. Trimming cost V 3 bases and J 9 bases, with 12 bases left between them. The CDR3 covers 13 residues. CDR3 residues: CASSLTTVTEQFF. CDR3 coding DNA: TGTGCCAGCAGCTTGACGACAGTTACTGAGCAGTTCTTC. Looking up the rest from reference TRBV11-3 and TRBJ2-1 gives the full variable domain: EAGVVQSPRYKIIEKKQPVAFWCNPISGHNTLYWYLQNLGQGPELLIRYENEEAVDDSQLPKDRFSAERLKGVDSTLKIQPAELGDSAVYLCASSLTTVTEQFFGPGTRLTVL.

V usage is TRBV10-1 and J usage is TRBJ2-2; D uncertain. Germline CDR1 and CDR2: WNHNN and SYGVQD (reference sequence). V lost 4 bases and J 7 bases, leaving 10 bases between the germline ends. This CDR3 has 13 amino acids. The DNA of the CDR3 is TGCGCCAGCAGTGCTCTCGCCAACGGGGAGCTGTTTTTT. This gives the protein CASSALANGELFF.

The chain couples TRBV10-3 to TRBJ2-1; D call uncertain. The CDR3 is 12 residues long. The germline V gene has CDR1 ENHRY and CDR2 SYGVKD. Trimming removed 8 bases from V and 6 bases from J, with 11 bases in between. CDR3 sequence: CAIGGAINEQFF. DNA for the CDR3: TGTGCCATCGGCGGAGCCATCAATGAGCAGTTCTTC.